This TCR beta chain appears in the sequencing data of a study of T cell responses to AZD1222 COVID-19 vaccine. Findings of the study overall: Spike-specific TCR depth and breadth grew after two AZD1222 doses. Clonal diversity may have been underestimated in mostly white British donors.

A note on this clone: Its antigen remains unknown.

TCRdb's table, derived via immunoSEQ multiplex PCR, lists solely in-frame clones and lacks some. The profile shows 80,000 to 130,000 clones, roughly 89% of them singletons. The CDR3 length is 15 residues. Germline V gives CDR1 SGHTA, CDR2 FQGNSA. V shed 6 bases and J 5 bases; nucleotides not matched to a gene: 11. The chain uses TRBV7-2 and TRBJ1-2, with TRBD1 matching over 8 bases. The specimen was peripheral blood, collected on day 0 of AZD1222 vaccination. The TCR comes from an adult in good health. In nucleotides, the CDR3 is TGTGCCAGCAGGGGACAGGTCAATCTTTATTATGGCTACACCTTC. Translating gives CASRGQVNLYYGYTF.